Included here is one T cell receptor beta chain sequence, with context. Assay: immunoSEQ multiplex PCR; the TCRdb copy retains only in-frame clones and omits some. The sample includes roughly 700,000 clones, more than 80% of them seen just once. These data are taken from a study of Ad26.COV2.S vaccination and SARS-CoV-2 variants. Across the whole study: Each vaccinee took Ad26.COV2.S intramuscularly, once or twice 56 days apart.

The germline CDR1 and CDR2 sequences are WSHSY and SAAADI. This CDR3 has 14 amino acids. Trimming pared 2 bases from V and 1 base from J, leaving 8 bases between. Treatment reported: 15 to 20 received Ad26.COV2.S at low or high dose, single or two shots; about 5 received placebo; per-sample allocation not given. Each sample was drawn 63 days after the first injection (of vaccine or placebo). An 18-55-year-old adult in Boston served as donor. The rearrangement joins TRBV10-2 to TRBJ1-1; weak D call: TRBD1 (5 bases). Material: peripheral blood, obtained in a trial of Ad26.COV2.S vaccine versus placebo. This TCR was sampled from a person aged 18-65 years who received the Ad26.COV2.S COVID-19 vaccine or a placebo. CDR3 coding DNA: TGCGCCAGCAGTGAGGCAGGGAAGAACACTGAAGCTTTCTTT. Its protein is CASSEAGKNTEAFF.